What follows describes a single TCR beta chain. Its antigen is still unknown. Thawed PBMCs were FACS-sorted into unstimulated CD4+CD25+CD127- regulatory T cells, CD4+CD25- non-regulatory cells, CD4 and CD8 cells. An overnight rest at 37°C with 200 IU/ml IL-2 preceded regulatory T cell sorting from thawed PBMCs. The data originate from a study of Tregs in tolerant kidney transplant recipients. Assay used: immunoSEQ multiplex PCR; TCRdb lists only in-frame clones, some missing. Among tens of thousands of clones listed, roughly nine tenths were seen once. Germline V CDR1 and CDR2: SGHRS, YFSETQ. CDR3 length: 16 residues. V lost 4 bases and J lost 6; bases outside the gene matches: 6. Notes on the study in general: Validation in larger populations is needed because few patients were studied. This study did not directly address biological reproducibility.

The material sequenced was Tregs from blood. The origin of this receptor is a human donor in good health. The rearrangement links TRBV5-1 to TRBJ2-2; 13 bases are shared with TRBD2. The CDR3 DNA follows: TGCGCCAGCAGCCTAACTAGCGGGAGGGCCCCCGGGGAGCTGTTTTTT. It translates to CASSLTSGRAPGELFF.